This TCR beta chain emerged from a study of cytomegalovirus exposure and HLA in healthy donors (dated by TCRdb to 2017 to 2019). As for the study more broadly: According to an earlier analysis of a few hundred of the donors, about 190 million T cells yielded over 90 million unique TCR beta sequences and about 300 Gb of sequence data. The study aimed to test whether signatures of past pathogen exposure could be identified by cataloging public T cell receptors. Besides the first cohort of 666 subjects, a separate validation cohort made up of 120 different subjects was used. A later genetic analysis used genome-wide SNP genotypes for about 60% of the 666 donors, treating that subset as a discovery cohort. Donor age, sex, ethnicity and CMV serostatus were compiled together with the repertoire data. The later analysis used no new phenotypic data to find candidate immune exposures, relying instead on TCR beta sequences and their occurrence across donors. To predict cytomegalovirus infection status, the study combined high-throughput TCR immunosequencing, statistical association of individual TCRs with disease status, and machine learning. A later analysis re-examined previously published TCR beta repertoires from roughly 720 donors and added high-resolution HLA genotyping to investigate patterns of TCR occurrence. Because of strong linkage in the cohort, five DR-DQ haplotypes were treated as single units for association and clustering. On average, roughly 240,000 unique TCR beta nucleotide sequences were sequenced per donor among a few hundred genotyped donors of the cohort, with 15% to 20% of those sequences being non-productive. HLA typing included class I and class II loci at four-digit resolution. An earlier analysis of 587 of the donors used high-throughput TCR beta sequencing to judge whether each TCR beta V gene segment behaved as functional or pseudogenic. The T cell repertoires of around 670 subjects were profiled by immunosequencing and related to cytomegalovirus serostatus. All discovery cohort repertoires had been generated using a single sequencing platform. The number of donors typed differed by locus, with about 620-630 for A, B, C, DRB1 and DQB1, 522 for DQA1, approximately 580 for DPA1, and 472 for DPB1. An early release covering some 640 HLA-typed donors comprised about 320 gigabases of sequencing data and 85 million or so unique TCR sequences. Of the roughly 400 genotyped donors, over 70% fell in the genetic ancestry cluster associated with self-reported Caucasian donors. What the study reported, not specific to this receptor: The classifier was reported to diagnose cytomegalovirus status with high specificity and sensitivity in both the original and validation cohorts. Only TCR beta chains were sequenced in this cohort, and the absence of alpha or paired-chain data limited detectable features. The authors suggested that the approach could potentially be extended to other disease states and immunological phenotypes. Most TCR sequences were observed very rarely across donors, whereas some public TCRs were present in many individuals. Correlated functional status among segregating V segments might be attributable to linkage disequilibrium, but an unknown experimental factor could not be ruled out. In a later genetic analysis, fewer N-insertions in productive TCRs were reported among donors in an Asian-associated ancestry cluster than the roughly 700-donor mean. A cluster of highly shared sequence variants was judged likely to represent a technical artifact of the sequencing pipeline. Presence/absence analyses assumed roughly uniform sequencing depth across donors, an assumption that may not hold. In the study, 150 to 200 TCR beta chains were listed as associated with cytomegalovirus. Because counts were too low, roughly 18 rarely observed V segments, including chromosome 9 orphons, were left out of the earlier analysis of 587 of the donors. A later analysis found that most CMV-associated TCR beta chains appeared HLA-restricted, with HLA associations seemingly driven largely by CMV exposure. An earlier analysis of approximately 530 of the donors showed that most TCR beta V segments appeared in productive rearrangements either about 87% or about 30% of the time, which broadly matched IMGT annotations. For the cohort, immune exposure information was limited to CMV serostatus. A further reported finding was that TCR beta sequences accurately predicted the HLA-A and HLA-B alleles for most subjects in the first cohort. In a later analysis, TCR association rates were found to vary across HLA loci, with the most associated TCRs seen for DRB1 alleles and the fewest for HLA-C alleles. Because HLA typing was missing for some donors at each locus, association tests included only the typed subset. A later analysis associated about 16,000 TCR beta sequences with specific HLA alleles at a false discovery rate of 0.05. Several of the top co-occurrence clusters appeared to be linked to parvovirus B19, influenza, CMV and Epstein-Barr virus, according to a later analysis. Compared with equally common non-associated chains, HLA-associated TCR beta chains in a later analysis were more clonally expanded and had lower generation probabilities. Assigning TCR associations to individual alleles was difficult when HLA alleles, especially DR and DQ, strongly co-occurred. An association between a missense DCLRE1C variant and V-gene and J-gene trimming of TCR beta chains was found in a later genetic analysis and replicated in an independent cohort. In vitro tests confirmed that a few of the cytomegalovirus-associated TCR beta chains recognize cytomegalovirus antigens.

In total, approximately 610 healthy bone marrow donors made up the cohort. At the time of sampling, all cohort members were nominally healthy, though unrecorded immune exposures were likely present. The donor tested CMV seropositive, placing the donor among the 250 to 350 seropositive members of the cohort. Every donor gave a peripheral blood sample, and the peripheral blood mononuclear cells from that sample were used for TCR beta sequencing. The Qiagen DNeasy Blood Extraction Kit was used to extract genomic DNA from the blood cell samples. Library preparation was by the immunoSEQ multiplex PCR assay. For the multiplex PCR, a mixture combining 60 forward primers for TCR Vbeta segments and 13 reverse primers for TCR Jbeta segments was used. A multiplex PCR assay on genomic DNA amplified the CDR3 region of rearranged TCR beta genes. The Illumina HiSeq System was used to sequence the amplified TCR beta libraries as 87-base-pair reads. Under the source paper's analysis protocol: Across the 500 to 700 repertoires, a later analysis counted roughly 77 million unique TCR beta chains, 8.5 million to 12 million of which were shared by at least two donors. Raw reads were error-corrected and collapsed into unique sequences by a nearest-neighbor algorithm in which closely related sequences were merged to remove PCR and sequencing errors. To assign V, D and J gene segments, CDR3 sequences were aligned to IMGT reference sequences. For a sequence to be retained, at least a six-nucleotide match to both a V gene segment and a J gene segment was required. Rearrangements were called productive when the CDR3 lacked stop codons and stayed in frame with V and J; all others were non-productive. CDR3 was defined according to IMGT convention as the region running from the second conserved V-encoded cysteine to the conserved J-encoded phenylalanine. Sequences without an unambiguous match to a single V gene segment were excluded from the earlier analysis of 587 of the donors. In an earlier analysis of around 590 of the donors, a V segment was called functional when productive rearrangements were above 56.7%, and segregating when the standard deviation between donors exceeded 5%. A statistical classification framework was built for diagnosing cytomegalovirus status from the catalog of TCR beta chain sequences. In a later analysis, TCR nucleotide sequences were compared against IMGT/GENE-DB human TR gene sequences so that V and J genes could be assigned. A later analysis assigned CDR3 sequences and most-parsimonious VDJ recombination scenarios with the TCRdist pipeline. In a later analysis, each TCR beta chain was defined by its CDR3 amino acid sequence together with its V-gene family, and reads without a unique V-gene family were excluded. A later analysis removed roughly 590 highly shared, low-generation-probability nucleotide sequences to deal with suspected cross-contamination and a sequencing artifact. In a later analysis, a clonal expansion index for each public chain was calculated from normalized within-repertoire ranks of inferred template counts. In a later analysis, generation probabilities were computed using a VDJ recombination model fitted to out-of-frame rearrangements, and the results were checked against IGoR. In a later analysis, TCR-TCR, TCR-HLA and TCR-CMV co-occurrence was scored with hypergeometric tests, and a repertoire-size bias correction was applied to TCR pairs. In a later analysis, false discovery rates were estimated by permuting HLA or CMV assignments 20 times. In a later analysis, co-occurring TCRs were grouped using DBSCAN, with TCRdist sequence similarity added in when clustering inside HLA-allele-positive subsets. Co-occurrence clustering excluded repertoires with fewer than 30,000 or more than 120,000 public chains, plus five with anomalous nucleotide sharing. TCRdb mirrors the immuneACCESS table, restricted to in-frame sequences. Some clones are absent from its copies; in checked studies, under half trace to an unresolved V gene, and the reason for the others is unknown. V and J calls and clone size are given by that table; D and trimming were obtained from the DNA. The table held for this sample gives 85,000 to 90,000 clones. The biggest ten clones account for 15% to 19% of the sample.

As for this clone: Which antigen it targets is not known.

This TCR was recovered from a man aged 45-60 years in good health and CMV-seropositive. The source material was PBMCs.

The CDR3 region: CASGRDRPEKLFF. The nucleotides read TGTGCCAGCGGCCGGGACAGGCCTGAAAAACTGTTTTTT. The V and J genes are TRBV4-2 and TRBJ1-4; 8 central nucleotides agree with TRBD1. V trim: 8 bases; J trim: 7 bases; unmatched bases: 6. As encoded in the germline V gene, CDR1 is LGHNA while CDR2 is YNFKEQ. The CDR3, from cysteine to phenylalanine, totals 13 residues. The only DNA kept is the CDR3, 39 bases in frame from the first base.